The 9 T cell receptor beta chains listed next were all sequenced from one sample in a study of T cell responses to AZD1222 COVID-19 vaccine. Sequencing was performed with immunoSEQ multiplex PCR; in TCRdb, only in-frame clones are kept and a portion is missing. The top ten clones hold over 15% of a sample with around 94,000 clones, less than 90% of them seen once. Specimen: peripheral blood, collected on day 0 of AZD1222 vaccination. Receptor source: an adult in good health.

The chain combines TRBV5-4 with TRBJ2-5; D not certain. From germline, CDR1 is SGHNT and CDR2 YYREEE (reference sequence). Trimming took 4 bases from V and 5 from J, leaving 9 bases between them. This CDR3 contains 12 residues. In DNA, the CDR3 is TGTGCCAGCAGCCTGGAACAGGAGACCCAGTACTTC. This codes for CASSLEQETQYF.

This chain links TRBV18 with TRBJ2-1; TRBD1 might be the D (5 bases). Germline V lookup: CDR1 KGHSH, CDR2 LQKENI. V lost 7 bases to trimming and J lost 3 bases, with 16 bases between them. The CDR3 spans 15 residues. The DNA of the CDR3 is TGTGCCAGCTACTATGGTCAGGGAAGCTACAATGAGCAGTTCTTC. Amino acids: CASYYGQGSYNEQFF.

The chain has TRBV6-1 and TRBJ2-1; no firm D call. CDR3 size: 13 residues. Germline V lookup: CDR1 MNHNS, CDR2 SASEGT. Trimming removed 3 bases from V and 10 bases from J, with 13 bases in between. The CDR3 is CASSDLDFGEQFF. CDR3 bases: TGTGCCAGCAGTGACCTAGACTTTGGGGAGCAGTTCTTC.

The genes are TRBV28 and TRBJ2-1, with 16 bases identical to TRBD2. The CDR3 length is 17 residues. Germline assignment: CDR1 MDHEN and CDR2 SYDVKM. V lost 7 bases, J lost 3 bases, and 6 bases stayed unmatched. The CDR3 bases are TGTGCCAGCACCGGGACTAGCGGGAGGGCCCACTACAATGAGCAGTTCTTC. It translates to CASTGTSGRAHYNEQFF.

The chain recombines TRBV5-5 with TRBJ2-1; D unresolved. This CDR3 contains 12 residues. V gave up 0 bases and J gave up 8 bases, with 6 bases separating them. Germline V gene data show CDR1 as SGHKS and CDR2 as YYEKEE (reference sequence). CDR3 amino acids: CASSLEMDEQFF. The CDR3 DNA follows: TGTGCCAGCAGCTTGGAGATGGATGAGCAGTTCTTC.

The chain recombines TRBV18 with TRBJ1-4, with D unresolved. The V end lost 6 bases, the J end lost 2 bases, and 16 bases lay between the germline ends. Germline assignment: CDR1 KGHSH and CDR2 LQKENI. This CDR3 contains 16 residues. CDR3 nucleotides: TGTGCCAGCTCTCAGACGGCGATGACGACTAATGAAAAACTGTTTTTT. Protein: CASSQTAMTTNEKLFF.

V and J are TRBV9 and TRBJ1-1, with no clear D. Trimming removed 2 bases at V and 3 bases at J, with 20 bases between. Germline lookup yields CDR1 SGDLS and CDR2 YYNGEE. The CDR3 covers 17 residues. The CDR3 DNA reads TGTGCCAGCAGCGTGGGGTCCTCTAAGACGTTGGACACTGAAGCTTTCTTT. Translated: CASSVGSSKTLDTEAFF.

The CDR3 bases are TGTGCCAGCACCCTTATCCGCACAGATACGCAGTATTTT. This translates into CASTLIRTDTQYF. The rearrangement links TRBV28 to TRBJ2-3, with D hard to call. V was pared by 7 bases and J by 1 base, with 9 bases between. The CDR3 extends over 13 amino acids. Germline V gene sequence: CDR1 MDHEN, CDR2 SYDVKM.

The gene calls are TRBV2 and TRBJ1-1; a weak D match, TRBD1 (5 bases). The V gene's germline CDR1 is SNHLY and CDR2 FYNNEI. V was clipped by 5 bases and J by 7 bases, with 14 bases between them. This CDR3 is built from 13 residues. The CDR3 protein is CASSREGRGEAFF. DNA of the CDR3: TGTGCCAGCAGTAGAGAGGGGAGGGGTGAAGCTTTCTTT.